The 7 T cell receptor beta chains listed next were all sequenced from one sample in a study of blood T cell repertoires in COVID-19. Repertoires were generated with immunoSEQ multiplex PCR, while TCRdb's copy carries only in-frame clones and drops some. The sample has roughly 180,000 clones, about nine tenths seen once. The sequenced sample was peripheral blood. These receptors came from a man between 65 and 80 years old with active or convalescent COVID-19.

The CDR3 bases are TGTGCCAGTAGTATAGATGCAGGCAACTATGGCTACACCTTC. It is translated as CASSIDAGNYGYTF. The genes are TRBV19 and TRBJ1-2; no clear D. CDR3 length: 14 amino acids. In germline, CDR1 is LNHDA, CDR2 SQIVND (reference sequence). The V end was cut by 0 bases, the J end by 2 bases, with 7 bases between.

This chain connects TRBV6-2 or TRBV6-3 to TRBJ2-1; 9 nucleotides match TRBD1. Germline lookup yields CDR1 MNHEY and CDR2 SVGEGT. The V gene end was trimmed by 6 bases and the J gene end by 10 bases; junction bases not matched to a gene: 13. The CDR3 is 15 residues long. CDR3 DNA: TGTGCCAGCAGCCACGAGACAGGGGGGCTAGGCGAGCAGTTCTTC. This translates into CASSHETGGLGEQFF.

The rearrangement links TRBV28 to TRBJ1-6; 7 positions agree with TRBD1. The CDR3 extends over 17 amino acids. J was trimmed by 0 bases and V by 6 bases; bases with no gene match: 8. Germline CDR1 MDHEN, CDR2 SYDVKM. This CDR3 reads CASRAPDRSSYNSPLHF. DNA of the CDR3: TGTGCCAGCAGGGCCCCGGACAGGAGCTCCTATAATTCACCCCTCCACTTT.

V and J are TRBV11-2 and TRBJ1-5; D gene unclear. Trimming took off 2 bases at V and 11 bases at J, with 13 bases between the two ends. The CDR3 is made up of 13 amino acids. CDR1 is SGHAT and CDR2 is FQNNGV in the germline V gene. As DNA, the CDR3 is TGTGCCAGCAGCTTATTACTTGGTGATACCCAGCATTTT. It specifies CASSLLLGDTQHF.

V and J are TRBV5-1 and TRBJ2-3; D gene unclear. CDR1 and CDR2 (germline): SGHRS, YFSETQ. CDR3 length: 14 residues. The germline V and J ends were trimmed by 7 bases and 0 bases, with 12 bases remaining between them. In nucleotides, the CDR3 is TGCGCCAGCTCTGATGGGCTGAGCACAGATACGCAGTATTTT. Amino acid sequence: CASSDGLSTDTQYF.

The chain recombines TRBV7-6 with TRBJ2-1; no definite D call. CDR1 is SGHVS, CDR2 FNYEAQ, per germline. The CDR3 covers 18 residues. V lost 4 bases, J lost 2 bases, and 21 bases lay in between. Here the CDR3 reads CASSSRGGARGAYNEQFF. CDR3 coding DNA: TGTGCCAGCAGCTCCCGAGGTGGCGCTCGAGGCGCCTACAATGAGCAGTTCTTC. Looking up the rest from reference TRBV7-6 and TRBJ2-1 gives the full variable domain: GAGVSQSPRYKVTKRGQDVALRCDPISGHVSLYWYRQALGQGPEFLTYFNYEAQQDKSGLPNDRFSAERPEGSISTLTIQRTEQRDSAMYRCASSSRGGARGAYNEQFFGPGTRLTVL.

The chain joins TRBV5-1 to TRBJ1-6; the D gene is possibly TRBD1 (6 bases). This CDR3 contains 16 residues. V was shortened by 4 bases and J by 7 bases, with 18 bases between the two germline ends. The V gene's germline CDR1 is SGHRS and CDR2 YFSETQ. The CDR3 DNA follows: TGCGCCAGCAGCCATATTGCAGGGGCGACAAATTCACCCCTCCACTTT. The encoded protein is CASSHIAGATNSPLHF.